This T cell receptor beta chain was recovered during a study of T cell responses to AZD1222 COVID-19 vaccine. Across the whole study: Pooling of second doses given at about 4 or about 12 weeks was done.

The CDR3 has 17 amino acids. The data were produced by immunoSEQ multiplex PCR, yet TCRdb's version contains in-frame clones alone and is incomplete. The repertoire has some 130,000 clones, over 85% of them found once; the top ten carry 3.1%. General study findings and limits: Targets within unmutated variant regions were reportedly found for nearly half of spike-specific TCRs. Without day 14 samples, only post-peak T cell repertoires were studied. Clonal diversity was possibly underestimated, and the donors were mostly white British, with more females.

Turning to this clone: Its cognate antigen is unknown.

The rearrangement joins TRBV12-2 to TRBJ1-5; TRBD1 reflects the table's D call only, with no check against the DNA. TRBV12-2 is a pseudogene. This clonotype was obtained from an adult in good health. This specimen consisted of peripheral blood, obtained on day 0 of AZD1222 vaccination. CDR3 coding DNA: TGTGCAAGTCGCTTAGGGACAGCCCGCCGACACAATCAGCCCCAGCATTTT. It specifies CASRLGTARRHNQPQHF.